These T cell receptor beta chains were read from a single sample in a study of human T cells and chemical hapten exposure. In TCRdb, the RACE reads were re-called with MiXCR into one record per CDR3 protein. There are around 120,000 distinct CDR3 sequences in the sample; about an eighth occur only once, and 1.2% to 1.5% lies in the top ten. The source was whole blood, collected in connection with sensitization to the hapten diphenylcyclopropenone (DPC). The receptors stem from a woman between 45 and 65 years old with alopecia areata. Some clones in this sample may be carry-over from other donors' samples. CDR3s include the opening cysteine and the closing phenylalanine or tryptophan. D genes are given only for firm matches. Size values are once, few and many counts, or a class for expanded clones, and some rows have none.

CASSPPNGATNSPLHF	TGTGCCAGCTCACCGCCCAATGGGGCGACCAATTCACCCCTCCACTTT	TRBV18	many	-	TRBJ1-6
CASRWAGTGSDTQYF	TGTGCCAGCAGGTGGGCCGGGACAGGGTCAGATACGCAGTATTTT	TRBV28	-	TRBD1	TRBJ2-3
CASSPAGTRSTDTQYF	TGTGCCAGCAGCCCCGCGGGTACCAGAAGCACAGATACGCAGTATTTT	TRBV7-2	many	-	TRBJ2-3
CASSEEPGSYQQYF	TGTGCCAGCAGTGAAGAACCGGGCTCCTACCAGCAGTACTTC	TRBV2	few	-	TRBJ2-7
CASSPYRGSYEQYF	TGCGCCAGCAGCCCTTATCGAGGCTCCTACGAGCAGTACTTC	TRBV5-1	few	-	TRBJ2-7
CASSLTGAGKEQYF	TGTGCCAGCAGCCTGACAGGTGCCGGGAAGGAGCAGTACTTC	TRBV6-2/TRBV6-3	many	-	TRBJ2-7
CSARKGSQGAEAFF	TGCAGTGCTAGAAAGGGGAGCCAGGGGGCTGAAGCTTTCTTT	TRBV20-1	many	TRBD1	TRBJ1-1
CATRTVASEQYF	TGTGCCACCCGGACCGTGGCGAGCGAGCAGTACTTC	TRBV6-5	many	-	TRBJ2-7
CASRAGGGTGELFF	TGTGCCAGCAGGGCGGGAGGAGGTACCGGGGAGCTGTTTTTT	TRBV9	few	TRBD2	TRBJ2-2
CASSFRRYLNTEAFF	TGTGCCAGCAGCTTTCGTCGGTACTTGAACACTGAAGCTTTCTTT	TRBV5-8	-	-	TRBJ1-1
CASSLGSLAGRETQYF	TGTGCCAGCAGCTTGGGCTCTCTAGCGGGAAGGGAGACCCAGTACTTC	TRBV5-4	-	TRBD2	TRBJ2-5
CASSQTNSYGYTF	TGTGCCAGCAGCCAAACAAACTCCTATGGCTACACCTTC	TRBV4-2	-	-	TRBJ1-2
CASSPLAGVAGNEQFF	TGTGCCAGCAGCCCCCTTGCAGGGGTAGCGGGGAATGAGCAGTTCTTC	TRBV7-9	-	TRBD2	TRBJ2-1
CASSHTGTGSYTEAFF	TGCGCCAGCAGCCACACAGGGACAGGGTCGTACACTGAAGCTTTCTTT	TRBV4-1	-	TRBD1	TRBJ1-1
CAISAFGAGSSTDTQYF	TGTGCCATCAGTGCCTTCGGAGCGGGGTCTAGCACAGATACGCAGTATTTT	TRBV10-3	many	TRBD2	TRBJ2-3
CASSAASGAGTDTQYF	TGTGCCAGCAGCGCGGCTAGCGGGGCTGGCACAGATACGCAGTATTTT	TRBV11-2	-	TRBD2	TRBJ2-3
CASSIRTSGGRYNEQFF	TGTGCCAGCAGCATAAGGACTAGCGGGGGGCGCTACAATGAGCAGTTCTTC	TRBV4-2	many	TRBD2	TRBJ2-1
CASIETGYEQYF	TGTGCCAGCATTGAAACAGGTTACGAGCAGTACTTC	TRBV6-1	few	-	TRBJ2-7
CASSPEPSNQPQHF	TGTGCCAGCAGCCCAGAGCCTAGCAATCAGCCCCAGCATTTT	TRBV7-2	-	-	TRBJ1-5
CASSLVAPRGETQYF	TGTGCCAGCAGTTTAGTGGCCCCGAGGGGCGAGACCCAGTACTTC	TRBV28	-	-	TRBJ2-5
CASSSDRDHTDTQYF	TGTGCCAGCAGCTCGGACAGGGACCACACAGATACGCAGTATTTT	TRBV5-4	many	TRBD1	TRBJ2-3
CASSLGVAGGAYNEQFF	TGTGCCAGCAGCTTAGGTGTTGCGGGGGGCGCCTACAATGAGCAGTTCTTC	TRBV11-3	-	TRBD2	TRBJ2-1
CSAPRDRGRLNSPLHF	TGCAGTGCTCCCCGGGACAGGGGGCGCCTTAATTCACCCCTCCACTTT	TRBV20-1	few	TRBD1	TRBJ1-6
CASSLVVGEQFF	TGTGCCAGCAGCTTAGTTGTTGGCGAGCAGTTCTTC	TRBV11-2	-	-	TRBJ2-1
CASSPQPAASYEQYF	TGTGCCAGCAGTCCGCAGCCAGCGGCCTCCTACGAGCAGTACTTC	TRBV28	few	-	TRBJ2-7
CASTASPSGAGWLFF	TGTGCCAGCACCGCTTCTCCCTCAGGGGCGGGGTGGCTGTTTTTT	TRBV9	few	-	TRBJ2-2
CASSQGMGSRNTEAFF	TGCGCCAGCAGCCAAGGGATGGGGTCTAGGAACACTGAAGCTTTCTTT	TRBV4-1	many	-	TRBJ1-1
CASSPRTGRETEAFF	TGTGCCAGCTCACCCCGGACAGGGCGGGAAACTGAAGCTTTCTTT	TRBV18	few	TRBD1	TRBJ1-1
CASSGMNLETQYF	TGTGCCAGCAGTGGCATGAACCTAGAGACCCAGTACTTC	TRBV6-1	many	-	TRBJ2-5
CASSQDRRVRGDDEQYF	TGCGCCAGCAGCCAAGATCGGAGGGTCCGTGGTGATGACGAGCAGTACTTC	TRBV4-1	few	-	TRBJ2-7
CASSRSSGQWHYEQYF	TGTGCCAGCAGCCGAAGTTCGGGACAGTGGCACTACGAGCAGTACTTC	TRBV3-1	many	TRBD1	TRBJ2-7
CASSQGVGYTEAFF	TGTGCCAGCAGCCAAGGGGTAGGTTACACTGAAGCTTTCTTT	TRBV14	-	-	TRBJ1-1
CSVGTRLEGKDGYTF	TGCAGCGTCGGAACCCGCCTGGAGGGAAAGGATGGCTACACCTTC	TRBV29-1	many	-	TRBJ1-2
CSASGQNSNQPQHF	TGCAGTGCCTCGGGGCAGAATAGCAATCAGCCCCAGCATTTT	TRBV20-1	many	-	TRBJ1-5
CASSGQNYGYTF	TGTGCCAGTAGTGGGCAGAACTATGGCTACACCTTC	TRBV19	many	-	TRBJ1-2
CATSDPRGDLYGYTF	TGTGCCACCAGTGACCCCAGGGGGGATCTCTATGGCTACACCTTC	TRBV24-1	-	TRBD1	TRBJ1-2
CASSQRDSGNTIYF	TGCGCCAGCAGCCAGCGGGACTCTGGAAACACCATATATTTT	TRBV5-1	-	-	TRBJ1-3
CASSEELGRGPRGYTF	TGCGCCAGCAGTGAGGAGTTGGGCAGGGGGCCCCGAGGCTACACCTTC	TRBV10-2	many	TRBD1	TRBJ1-2